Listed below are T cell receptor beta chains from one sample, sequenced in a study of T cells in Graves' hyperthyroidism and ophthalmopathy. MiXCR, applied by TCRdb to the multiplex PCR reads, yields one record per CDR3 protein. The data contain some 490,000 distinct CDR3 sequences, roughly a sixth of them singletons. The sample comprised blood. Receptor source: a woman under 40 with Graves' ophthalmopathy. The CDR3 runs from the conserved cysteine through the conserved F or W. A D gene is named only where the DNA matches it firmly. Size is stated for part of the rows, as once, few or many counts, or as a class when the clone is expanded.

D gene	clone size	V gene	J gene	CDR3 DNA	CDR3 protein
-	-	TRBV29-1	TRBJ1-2	TGCAGCGTTGACGCAGGGTTGAGGCGCGGCTACACCTTC	CSVDAGLRRGYTF
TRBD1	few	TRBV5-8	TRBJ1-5	TGTGCCAGCAGCTCGGCCCGGGACAGGGGGTCCCGGGAGCCCCAGCATTTT	CASSSARDRGSREPQHF
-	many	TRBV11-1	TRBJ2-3	TGTGCCAGCAGCCTCCGGGCTACTACAGATACGCAGTATTTT	CASSLRATTDTQYF
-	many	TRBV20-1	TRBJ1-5	TGCAGTGCCCCCCCTTTGTTGGATGACATCAGAAGACGTAGGCCCCAGCATTTT	CSAPPLLDDIRRRRPQHF
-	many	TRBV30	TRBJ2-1	TGTGCCTGGAGTGTTGACCGTTTGGGGGGGCAGTTCTTC	CAWSVDRLGGQFF
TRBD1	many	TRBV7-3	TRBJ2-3	TGTGCCAGCAGCTCGACAGGGCAGCGCACAGATACGCAGTATTTT	CASSSTGQRTDTQYF
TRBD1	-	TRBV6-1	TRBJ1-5	TGTGCCAGCAGGCCCCTACCGGGACAGGGGAATCAGCCCCAGCATTTT	CASRPLPGQGNQPQHF
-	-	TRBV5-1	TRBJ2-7	TGTGCCAGCAGCTTCGCGCCGGGTTCCTACGAGCAGTACTTC	CASSFAPGSYEQYF
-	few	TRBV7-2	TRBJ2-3	TGTGCCAGCAGCACCTACAGGGATACGCAGTATTTT	CASSTYRDTQYF
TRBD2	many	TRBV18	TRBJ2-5	TGTGCCAGCTCACCACAACGGGTAGCGGGAGCAACCCAGTACTTC	CASSPQRVAGATQYF
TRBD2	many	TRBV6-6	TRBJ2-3	TGTGCCAGCAGTTACTCAACCCTCGGACTAGGAATGGGCACAGATACGCAGTATTTT	CASSYSTLGLGMGTDTQYF
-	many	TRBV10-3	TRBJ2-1	TGTGCCATACTAAAACAGGGCTACAATGAGCAGTTCTTC	CAILKQGYNEQFF
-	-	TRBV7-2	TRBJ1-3	TGTGCCAGCAGCCTGCAGAGAGACTCTGGAAACACCATATATTTT	CASSLQRDSGNTIYF
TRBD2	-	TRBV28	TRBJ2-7	TGTGCCAGCATGGCGGGGAACTTAGCGGGAGAGTCGTACGAGCAGTACTTC	CASMAGNLAGESYEQYF
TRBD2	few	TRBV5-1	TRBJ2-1	TGCGCCAGCGGCCTAGCGGGGGAGCAGTTCTTC	CASGLAGEQFF
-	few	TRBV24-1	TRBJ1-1	TGTGCCACTAGGAGGGGTGCCGAAGCTTTCTTT	CATRRGAEAFF
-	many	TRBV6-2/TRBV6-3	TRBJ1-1	TGTGCCAGCAGTTCTTTCCCATTGAACACTGAAGCTTTCTTT	CASSSFPLNTEAFF
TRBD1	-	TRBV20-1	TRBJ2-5	TGCAGTGCTAGAGCCGTGACAGGGACAGAGACCCAGTACTTC	CSARAVTGTETQYF
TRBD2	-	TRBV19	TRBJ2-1	TGTGCCAGTGGATATAGCGGGAGGAACTACAATGAGCAGTTCTTC	CASGYSGRNYNEQFF
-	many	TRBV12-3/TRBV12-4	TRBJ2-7	TGTGCCAGCAGTTTACGGGTGGTCAGCTCCTACGAGCAGTACTTC	CASSLRVVSSYEQYF
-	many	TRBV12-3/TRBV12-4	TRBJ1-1	TGTGCCAGCAGTTTCCGTGGGTATGAAGCTTTCTTT	CASSFRGYEAFF
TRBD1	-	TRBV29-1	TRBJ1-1	TGCAGCGTTGGTTCTCCAGGGGGCGGCGATGAAGCTTTCTTT	CSVGSPGGGDEAFF
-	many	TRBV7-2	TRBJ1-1	TGTGCCAGCAGCTTAGGCCCGGGGTACACTGAAGCTTTCTTT	CASSLGPGYTEAFF
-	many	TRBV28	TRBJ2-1	TGTGCCACCGGCGGGATAGGCTACAATGAGCAGTTCTTC	CATGGIGYNEQFF
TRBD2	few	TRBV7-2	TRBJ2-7	TGTGCCAGCAGCTTAGAACCTAGCGGGAGTAACGAGCAGTACTTC	CASSLEPSGSNEQYF
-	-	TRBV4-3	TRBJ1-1	TGCGCCAGCAGCCATATGACAGTGAACACTGAAGCTTTCTTT	CASSHMTVNTEAFF
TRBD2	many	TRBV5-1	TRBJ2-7	TGCGCCAGCAGCTTGGGGCCTGTAGCGGGAGGCGAGCAGTACTTC	CASSLGPVAGGEQYF
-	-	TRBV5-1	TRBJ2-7	TGCGCCAGCAGTTCGACCGGGTCTCTATCCTACGAGCAGTACTTC	CASSSTGSLSYEQYF
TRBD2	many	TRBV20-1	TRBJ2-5	TGCAGTGCTAGCCTAGCGGGATGGCAAGAGACCCAGTACTTC	CSASLAGWQETQYF
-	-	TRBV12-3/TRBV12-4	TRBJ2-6	TGTGCCAGCAGTCAGGAGTCGGCTGGGGCCAACGTCCTGACTTTC	CASSQESAGANVLTF
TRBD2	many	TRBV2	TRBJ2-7	TGTGCCAGCAGTGAACTAAGCGGGAGTTACTACGAGCAGTACTTC	CASSELSGSYYEQYF
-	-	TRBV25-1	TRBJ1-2	TGTGCCAGCAGTGATTCGGGCAGGGCGGTTCGTGGCTACACCTTC	CASSDSGRAVRGYTF
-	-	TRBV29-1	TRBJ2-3	TGCAGCGTCCAGGGAGACGGCACAGATACGCAGTATTTT	CSVQGDGTDTQYF
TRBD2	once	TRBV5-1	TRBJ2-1	TGCGCCAGCAGCTTTGGGACTAGCTTTGGATTGAATGAGCAGTTCTTC	CASSFGTSFGLNEQFF
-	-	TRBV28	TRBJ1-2	TGTGCCAGCAGTTTAAGTCGTTCGGGGTCTCTGTATGGCTACACCTTC	CASSLSRSGSLYGYTF
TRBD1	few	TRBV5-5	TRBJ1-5	TGTGCCAGCAGCAGGACAGGGGGTCCCAATCAGCCCCAGCATTTT	CASSRTGGPNQPQHF
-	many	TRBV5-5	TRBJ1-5	TGTGCCAGCAGAGCGGGATACATCGGCAATCAGCCCCAGCATTTT	CASRAGYIGNQPQHF
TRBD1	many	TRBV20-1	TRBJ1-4	TGCAGTGCAACCGGGACAGGTGTTGAAAAACTGTTTTTT	CSATGTGVEKLFF
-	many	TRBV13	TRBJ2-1	TGTGCCAGCAGCTTAGAAAGAGGGCGCGGGCAGGGTGGAAATGAGCAGTTCTTC	CASSLERGRGQGGNEQFF
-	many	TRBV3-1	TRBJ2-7	TGTGCCAGCAGCCAAAGGACAACTTCCTACGAGCAGTACTTC	CASSQRTTSYEQYF
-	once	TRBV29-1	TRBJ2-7	TGCAGCGTTGAAGGGCCGGGACGGGGTTCCTACGAGCAGTACTTC	CSVEGPGRGSYEQYF
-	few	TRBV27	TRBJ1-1	TGTGCCAGCAGTCTTTCGGTGGGGGGGAAGGACACTGAAGCTTTCTTT	CASSLSVGGKDTEAFF
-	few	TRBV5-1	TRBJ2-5	TGCGCCAGCAGCTTGGGAGCCCAGGGCTCGAGCGGCCCAGGGACCCAGTACTTC	CASSLGAQGSSGPGTQYF
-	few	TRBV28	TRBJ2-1	TGTGCCAGCAATTTAGAGTACGGGGGACACAATGAGCAGTTCTTC	CASNLEYGGHNEQFF
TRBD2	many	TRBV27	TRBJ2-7	TGTGCCAGCAGTTTTCTCTCTAGCGGGAGGGAGACCTACGAGCAGTACTTC	CASSFLSSGRETYEQYF
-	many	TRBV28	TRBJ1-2	TGTGCCAGCAGGACCGCCGGGGCTAACTATGGCTACACCTTC	CASRTAGANYGYTF
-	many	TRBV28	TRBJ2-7	TGTGCCAGCAGTTTGAGCGGTCAGAGCTCCTACGAGCAGTACTTC	CASSLSGQSSYEQYF
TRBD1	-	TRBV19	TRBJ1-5	TGTGCCAGTAGTAGCCTCGGGACAGGGTTTAATCAGCCCCAGCATTTT	CASSSLGTGFNQPQHF
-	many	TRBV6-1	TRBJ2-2	TGTGCCAGCAGTCCAGGGGCCGGGGAGCTGTTTTTT	CASSPGAGELFF
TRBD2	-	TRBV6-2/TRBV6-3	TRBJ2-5	TGTGCCAGCACCCGGCGGGGGTTCCAAGAGACCCAGTACTTC	CASTRRGFQETQYF
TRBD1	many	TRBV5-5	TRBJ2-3	TGTGCCAGCAGCCTGGACAGGGCCACGCAGTATTTT	CASSLDRATQYF
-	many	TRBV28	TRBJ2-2	TGTGCCAGCGGGACGGGCAACACCGGGGAGCTGTTTTTT	CASGTGNTGELFF
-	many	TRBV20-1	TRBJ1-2	TGCAGTGCTCGACCGACAGCGAGCTATGGCTACACCTTC	CSARPTASYGYTF
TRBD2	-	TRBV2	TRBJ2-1	TGTGCCAGCAGTGAAGCGAAGGCGGGAGTAAGCGCTAATGAGCAGTTCTTC	CASSEAKAGVSANEQFF
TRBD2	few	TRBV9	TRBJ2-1	TGTGCCAGCAGCGTAAGCGGGATTGGAGTTAGGTCCTACAATGAGCAGTTCTTC	CASSVSGIGVRSYNEQFF
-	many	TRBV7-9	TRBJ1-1	TGTGCCAGCAGCTTATTTCATGCAGGCAGGAACACTGAAGCTTTCTTT	CASSLFHAGRNTEAFF
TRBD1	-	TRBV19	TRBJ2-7	TGTGCCAGTAGCCCCAGGACAGGGGTCCCCTACGAGCAGTACTTC	CASSPRTGVPYEQYF